These T cell receptor beta chains were read from a single sample in a study of T-cell memory formation after mild COVID-19. MiXCR, run by TCRdb on the 5' RACE reads, gives a single entry per CDR3 protein. The sample includes about 310,000 distinct CDR3 sequences, about 15% of them seen just once. The sequenced material came from PBMCs or a T cell subset sorted from them (not recorded which). The receptors derive from a man between 18 and 35 years old who had mild COVID-19 (a few samples of this study predate the infection). Cell type and time point are not known. CDR3s leave out the opening cysteine and the closing phenylalanine or tryptophan. Each record gives: D gene, J gene, V gene, clone size, CDR3 protein. D genes are given only for firm matches. Rows give clone size only sometimes, using once, few, many, or a class for an expanded clone.

d_call: -; j_call: TRBJ1-5; v_call: TRBV4-1; clone_size: -; cdr3_aa: ASSQALDQPQH
d_call: TRBD1; j_call: TRBJ2-3; v_call: TRBV9; clone_size: -; cdr3_aa: ASSPPTGGNTDTQY
d_call: -; j_call: TRBJ1-6; v_call: TRBV4-1; clone_size: -; cdr3_aa: ASSQVPGRESLH
d_call: -; j_call: TRBJ2-2; v_call: TRBV5-1; clone_size: -; cdr3_aa: ASSLTVSTNTGELF
d_call: -; j_call: TRBJ1-2; v_call: TRBV6-5; clone_size: -; cdr3_aa: ASSHQDPYGYT
d_call: -; j_call: TRBJ2-5; v_call: TRBV7-9; clone_size: many; cdr3_aa: ASEGGGQETQY
d_call: -; j_call: TRBJ2-1; v_call: TRBV11-2; clone_size: few; cdr3_aa: ASSLPGGKDNFQF
d_call: -; j_call: TRBJ1-4; v_call: TRBV30; clone_size: -; cdr3_aa: AWSAFGGDGEKLF
d_call: TRBD1; j_call: TRBJ1-1; v_call: TRBV7-2; clone_size: few; cdr3_aa: ASSSRTGGAF
d_call: -; j_call: TRBJ2-1; v_call: TRBV20-1; clone_size: -; cdr3_aa: SASDEFNEQF
d_call: -; j_call: TRBJ2-2; v_call: TRBV5-1; clone_size: few; cdr3_aa: ASSFHNRDTGELF
d_call: -; j_call: TRBJ2-1; v_call: TRBV5-1; clone_size: -; cdr3_aa: ASSLGGSAGYNEQF
d_call: -; j_call: TRBJ1-5; v_call: TRBV7-2; clone_size: -; cdr3_aa: ASSYPMNHRDPTQH
d_call: -; j_call: TRBJ2-4; v_call: TRBV7-2; clone_size: -; cdr3_aa: ASSLEAGRAKNIQY
d_call: -; j_call: TRBJ2-5; v_call: TRBV5-6; clone_size: -; cdr3_aa: ASSLFRGETQY
d_call: TRBD2; j_call: TRBJ2-3; v_call: TRBV30; clone_size: -; cdr3_aa: AWTSGGAVDTQY
d_call: -; j_call: TRBJ1-1; v_call: TRBV4-3; clone_size: few; cdr3_aa: ASTVGPRGGTEAF
d_call: -; j_call: TRBJ2-1; v_call: TRBV7-6; clone_size: -; cdr3_aa: ASSSWTGEQF
d_call: TRBD2; j_call: TRBJ2-5; v_call: TRBV5-1; clone_size: few; cdr3_aa: ASSAPGSGGETQY
d_call: -; j_call: TRBJ2-2; v_call: TRBV7-7; clone_size: few; cdr3_aa: ASSLEFAARATGELF
d_call: TRBD1; j_call: TRBJ2-2; v_call: TRBV4-3; clone_size: -; cdr3_aa: ASSQEGQALLNTGELF